The rows below give T cell receptor beta chains drawn from one sample of a study of technical replicates of blood from several donors. TCRdb's copy holds only in-frame clones and misses some; the assay was immunoSEQ multiplex PCR. Counted here are over 65,000 clones, 90% to 95% occurring once; the ten biggest clones make up around 0.25%. Sample: T cells isolated from PBMCs. The receptors here all came from a human donor in good health. Both conserved end residues are part of each CDR3. A D gene is named only where the DNA matches it firmly. Clone size is stated in some rows and not others, as once, few, many or a class when expanded.

TRBJ2-7 TRBV2 . . CASWRTDYEQYF TGTGCCAGTTGGCGGACAGATTACGAGCAGTACTTC
TRBJ2-1 TRBV19 TRBD1 . CASSTRSRTGLYNEQFF TGTGCCAGTAGTACCCGTTCGAGGACAGGGTTGTACAATGAGCAGTTCTTC
TRBJ2-3 TRBV7-8 TRBD1 . CASSLRDRGFTDTQYF TGTGCCAGCAGCTTACGTGACAGGGGCTTCACAGATACGCAGTATTTT
TRBJ1-1 TRBV6-5 . . CASSYDKGVTEAFF TGTGCCAGCAGTTATGATAAGGGGGTCACTGAAGCTTTCTTT
TRBJ2-6 TRBV4-1 . . CASSQELRDISRVLTF TGCGCCAGCAGCCAAGAACTCCGGGACATTTCAAGAGTCCTGACTTTC
TRBJ1-6 TRBV30 . . CAWRRGGGRGDSPLHF TGTGCCTGGAGAAGGGGGGGAGGTAGGGGTGATTCACCCCTCCACTTT
TRBJ1-5 TRBV4-1 . . CASSQASTGLSNQPQHF TGCGCCAGCAGCCAAGCCTCCACAGGCCTAAGCAATCAGCCCCAGCATTTT
TRBJ2-5 TRBV5-8 TRBD2 . CASSSSGPLAGAEAQYF TGTGCCAGCAGCTCGTCCGGACCACTAGCGGGGGCTGAGGCCCAGTACTTC
TRBJ2-1 TRBV6-4 . . CASSDSLGLSGPYNEQFF TGTGCCAGCAGTGACTCGCTGGGCCTATCTGGCCCCTACAATGAGCAGTTCTTC
TRBJ2-7 TRBV5-1 . . CASSLGGLPYEQYF TGCGCCAGCAGCTTGGGGGGGCTGCCCTACGAGCAGTACTTC
TRBJ1-4 TRBV6-6 TRBD1 once CASSYPRDRGWEKLFF TGTGCCAGCAGTTACCCCCGGGACAGGGGTTGGGAAAAACTGTTTTTT
TRBJ1-2 TRBV28 . . CASSLRGNYGYTF TGTGCCAGCAGTTTAAGGGGGAACTATGGCTACACCTTC
TRBJ2-1 TRBV10-1 TRBD1 . CASSRDRGAYNEQFF TGCGCCAGCAGTCGAGACAGGGGCGCCTACAATGAGCAGTTCTTC
TRBJ2-4 TRBV28 . . CASSLAGAKNIQYF TGTGCCAGCAGTTTGGCCGGGGCCAAAAACATTCAGTACTTC
TRBJ2-3 TRBV5-4 . . CASRLLVGLNTDTQYF TGTGCCAGCCGCCTGCTGGTGGGCCTGAACACAGATACGCAGTATTTT
TRBJ1-1 TRBV5-1 . . CASSLVTGFLAEAFF TGCGCCAGCAGCTTGGTTACAGGCTTTTTGGCTGAAGCTTTCTTT
TRBJ1-5 TRBV29-1 TRBD1 . CSAGGEDQPQHF TGCAGCGCAGGGGGCGAAGATCAGCCCCAGCATTTT
TRBJ1-1 TRBV29-1 . few CSVFRQNTEAFF TGCAGCGTTTTTCGACAGAACACTGAAGCTTTCTTT
TRBJ2-4 TRBV5-6 . . CASSSRGLAKNIQYF TGTGCCAGCAGCTCCCGGGGTCTAGCCAAAAACATTCAGTACTTC
TRBJ2-6 TRBV5-1 . . CASSLEGVSGANVLTF TGCGCCAGCAGCTTGGAAGGGGTTTCTGGGGCCAACGTCCTGACTTTC
TRBJ2-3 TRBV4-1 TRBD2 once CASSQAGLAGEGTDTQYF TGCGCCAGCAGCCAGGCGGGACTAGCGGGAGAAGGCACAGATACGCAGTATTTT
TRBJ2-5 TRBV7-9 TRBD2 . CASSLTAGGPLQETQYF TGTGCCAGCAGCTTAACTGCGGGGGGACCCCTTCAAGAGACCCAGTACTTC
TRBJ2-3 TRBV2 . . CASRRSWEAGATDTQYF TGTGCCAGCAGGAGGTCGTGGGAGGCGGGGGCCACAGATACGCAGTATTTT